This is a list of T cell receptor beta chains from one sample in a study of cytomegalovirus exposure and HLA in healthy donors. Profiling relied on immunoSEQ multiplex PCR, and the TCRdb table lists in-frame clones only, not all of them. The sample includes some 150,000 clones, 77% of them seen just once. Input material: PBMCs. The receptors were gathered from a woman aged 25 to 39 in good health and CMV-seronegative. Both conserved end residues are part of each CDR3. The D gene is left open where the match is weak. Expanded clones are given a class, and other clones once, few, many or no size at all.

CDR3 DNA: TGCGCCAGCAGCTTGGGGGGGACAGGGGACGAGCAGTACTTC; CDR3 protein: CASSLGGTGDEQYF; clone size: .; V gene: TRBV5-1; D gene: TRBD1; J gene: TRBJ2-7
CDR3 DNA: TGCAGTGCTAGGACCAGGGCCGTTCGGTTCTTC; CDR3 protein: CSARTRAVRFF; clone size: .; V gene: TRBV20-1; D gene: .; J gene: TRBJ2-1
CDR3 DNA: TGTGCCAGCAGTTTCCAGGGGGCAGTGAGCAATCAGCCCCAGCATTTT; CDR3 protein: CASSFQGAVSNQPQHF; clone size: .; V gene: TRBV6-6; D gene: TRBD1; J gene: TRBJ1-5
CDR3 DNA: TGTGCCAGCAGCCCCCCAGGGGGAATCACCTACGAGCAGTACTTC; CDR3 protein: CASSPPGGITYEQYF; clone size: .; V gene: TRBV2; D gene: TRBD1; J gene: TRBJ2-7
CDR3 DNA: TGTGCCAGCAGTCACTCACGCCTCTCTGGAAACACCATATATTTT; CDR3 protein: CASSHSRLSGNTIYF; clone size: .; V gene: TRBV7-6; D gene: .; J gene: TRBJ1-3
CDR3 DNA: TGTGCCAGCAGCTCAGGGCAGGGCATCTCCGAGCAGTACTTC; CDR3 protein: CASSSGQGISEQYF; clone size: .; V gene: TRBV7-9; D gene: .; J gene: TRBJ2-7
CDR3 DNA: TGTGCCATCAGGGAGGACAGGAGATCTAGCACAGATACGCAGTATTTT; CDR3 protein: CAIREDRRSSTDTQYF; clone size: .; V gene: TRBV10-3; D gene: TRBD1; J gene: TRBJ2-3
CDR3 DNA: TGTGCCAGCAGCCCGGACGGGGGGCCCTCCTACGAGCAGTACTTC; CDR3 protein: CASSPDGGPSYEQYF; clone size: few; V gene: TRBV7-8; D gene: .; J gene: TRBJ2-7
CDR3 DNA: TGTGCCAGCAGCGAGGGACAGAGTTCCAGCCTCCCTAACTATGGCTACACCTTC; CDR3 protein: CASSEGQSSSLPNYGYTF; clone size: .; V gene: TRBV9; D gene: TRBD1; J gene: TRBJ1-2
CDR3 DNA: TGTGCCAGCAGCGACAGGGTTTCCACAGATACGCAGTATTTT; CDR3 protein: CASSDRVSTDTQYF; clone size: .; V gene: TRBV7-9; D gene: TRBD1; J gene: TRBJ2-3
CDR3 DNA: TGCGCCAGCAGCTTGGCAGGACTAGCCACAGATACGCAGTATTTT; CDR3 protein: CASSLAGLATDTQYF; clone size: once; V gene: TRBV5-1; D gene: TRBD2; J gene: TRBJ2-3
CDR3 DNA: TGTGCCAGCAGCTCAAAACAGGGGGCCCCCCCCGTCAATGAGCAGTTCTTC; CDR3 protein: CASSSKQGAPPVNEQFF; clone size: .; V gene: TRBV5-4; D gene: TRBD1; J gene: TRBJ2-1
CDR3 DNA: TGTGCCAGCAGTTCGCCAGGGCTGAACTATGGCTACACCTTC; CDR3 protein: CASSSPGLNYGYTF; clone size: .; V gene: TRBV27; D gene: .; J gene: TRBJ1-2
CDR3 DNA: TGTGCCACCACCCTCAGGGGGAACACTGAAGCTTTCTTT; CDR3 protein: CATTLRGNTEAFF; clone size: .; V gene: TRBV6-5; D gene: .; J gene: TRBJ1-1
CDR3 DNA: TGTTCCAGCAAGACAGACCTTTGGGGCTACACCTTC; CDR3 protein: CSSKTDLWGYTF; clone size: .; V gene: TRBV7-9; D gene: .; J gene: TRBJ1-2
CDR3 DNA: TGTTCCAGCAGTCCGGGGGGCCCTGGCTACACCTTC; CDR3 protein: CSSSPGGPGYTF; clone size: few; V gene: TRBV7-9; D gene: .; J gene: TRBJ1-2
CDR3 DNA: TGTGCCAGCAGCTTAGGGCAGACGAACACTGAAGCTTTCTTT; CDR3 protein: CASSLGQTNTEAFF; clone size: .; V gene: TRBV7-3; D gene: .; J gene: TRBJ1-1
CDR3 DNA: TGTGCCAGCAGCGTAGCAGGAGGGAGAGGCACTGAAGCTTTCTTT; CDR3 protein: CASSVAGGRGTEAFF; clone size: few; V gene: TRBV9; D gene: .; J gene: TRBJ1-1
CDR3 DNA: TGTGCCAGCAGTCCAACAGGGAACTACAATGAGCAGTTCTTC; CDR3 protein: CASSPTGNYNEQFF; clone size: .; V gene: TRBV6-4; D gene: .; J gene: TRBJ2-1
CDR3 DNA: TGTGCCAGCAGCGTAGCTAGCGGGGGCCACCAAGAGACCCAGTACTTC; CDR3 protein: CASSVASGGHQETQYF; clone size: .; V gene: TRBV9; D gene: TRBD2; J gene: TRBJ2-5
CDR3 DNA: TGCGCCAGCAGCCAAGAGGGCCAGGGACTTGGCGAGCAGTACTTC; CDR3 protein: CASSQEGQGLGEQYF; clone size: few; V gene: TRBV4-1; D gene: .; J gene: TRBJ2-7
CDR3 DNA: TGCGCCAGCAGCCAAGAAAACAGGGAGTGGGAGACCCAGTACTTC; CDR3 protein: CASSQENREWETQYF; clone size: .; V gene: TRBV4-1; D gene: .; J gene: TRBJ2-5
CDR3 DNA: TGTGCCACCAGCAGAGTAGCGGGGGGTTCCTCCTACGAGCAGTACTTC; CDR3 protein: CATSRVAGGSSYEQYF; clone size: once; V gene: TRBV15; D gene: TRBD2; J gene: TRBJ2-7
CDR3 DNA: TGTGCCAGCAGCTGGGGGCGAGGGATTAGCTCCTACAATGAGCAGTTCTTC; CDR3 protein: CASSWGRGISSYNEQFF; clone size: once; V gene: TRBV7-9; D gene: .; J gene: TRBJ2-1
CDR3 DNA: TGCAGCGTTGAAGAAGGAAAGGGCGGGTCGTATGAAAAACTGTTTTTT; CDR3 protein: CSVEEGKGGSYEKLFF; clone size: .; V gene: TRBV29-1; D gene: .; J gene: TRBJ1-4
CDR3 DNA: TGTGCCAGCTCACCGTGGGCAGATTCTCAGCCCCAGCATTTT; CDR3 protein: CASSPWADSQPQHF; clone size: .; V gene: TRBV18; D gene: .; J gene: TRBJ1-5